Each of the 13 T cell receptor beta chains below was sequenced from the same sample in a study of technical replicates of blood from several donors. Some clones are missing from TCRdb's copy, which holds only in-frame ones; the method was immunoSEQ multiplex PCR. This table has 13,000 to 15,000 clones, approximately 88% appearing once. Sequenced input: PBMCs. The receptors come from a human donor in good health.

The J gene is TRBJ1-6, the V gene TRBV29-1; D gene uncertain. The CDR3 length is 12 residues. V lost 4 bases, J lost 5 bases, and 6 bases lay in between. From germline, CDR1 is SQVTM and CDR2 ANQGSEA. CDR3 in amino acids: CSVGGNNSPLHF. In nucleotides, the CDR3 is TGCAGCGTTGGAGGGAATAATTCACCCCTCCACTTT.

The rearrangement links TRBV15 to TRBJ2-7; maybe TRBD1 (6 bases). Trimming cost V 0 bases and J 1 base, with 16 bases left between them. Germline loops: CDR1 LNHNV, CDR2 YYDKDF (reference sequence). This CDR3 is 17 amino acids long. CDR3 residues: CATSREGRGSSSYEQYF. CDR3 nucleotides: TGTGCCACCAGCAGAGAGGGCAGGGGATCTTCATCCTACGAGCAGTACTTC.

The chain links TRBV7-9 to TRBJ2-5; possible D gene TRBD2, 5 bases. Trimming removed 8 bases from V and 5 bases from J, with 12 bases in between. The CDR3 is made up of 12 amino acids. The V gene's germline CDR1 is SEHNR and CDR2 FQNEAQ (reference sequence). CDR3 sequence: CASHGESETQYF. CDR3 nucleotide sequence: TGTGCCAGCCACGGGGAGTCTGAGACCCAGTACTTC.

This chain joins TRBV5-5 and TRBJ1-1; D is undetermined. CDR1 and CDR2 from the germline V gene are SGHKS and YYEKEE (reference sequence). Trimming shortened V by 0 bases and J by 0 bases, and 9 bases separated the two germline ends. This CDR3 is built from 15 residues. CDR3 protein: CASSLEIYMNTEAFF. The CDR3 region has the DNA TGTGCCAGCAGCTTGGAAATATACATGAACACTGAAGCTTTCTTT.

The rearrangement links TRBV10-3 to TRBJ1-5, with TRBD1 identical over 8 bases. Trimming took 2 bases from V and 2 from J; bases not matched to a gene: 2. Germline CDR1 reads ENHRY; CDR2 reads SYGVKD. The CDR3 runs to 15 residues. CDR3: CAISEAQGGNQPQHF. The CDR3 nucleotides are TGTGCCATCAGTGAGGCACAGGGGGGCAATCAGCCCCAGCATTTT.

The chain recombines TRBV11-2 with TRBJ2-3; D uncertain. CDR1 is SGHAT, CDR2 FQNNGV, per germline. The CDR3 length is 13 residues. Trimming took 3 bases from V and 6 from J, leaving 10 bases between them. CDR3 DNA: TGTGCCAGCAGCTTTACCGACTTGGATACGCAGTATTTT. This codes for CASSFTDLDTQYF.

V gene TRBV9 combines with J gene TRBJ2-1, with D hard to call. V lost 4 bases to trimming and J lost 7 bases, with 9 bases between them. The CDR3 runs 12 residues. Germline lookup yields CDR1 SGDLS and CDR2 YYNGEE. CDR3 nucleotide sequence: TGTGCCAGCAGCCTAAATTCTAATGAGCAGTTCTTC. It specifies CASSLNSNEQFF.

This chain joins TRBV27 and TRBJ2-2; unclear D gene. Deletions cut 7 bases from V and 3 bases from J, with 6 bases between. CDR3 size: 12 residues. Germline CDR1 is MNHEY and CDR2 is SMNVEV (reference sequence). The CDR3 sequence is CASNGDTGELFF. DNA of the CDR3: TGTGCCAGCAATGGAGACACCGGGGAGCTGTTTTTT.

The rearrangement links TRBV5-1 to TRBJ1-4, with 7 bases fitting TRBD1. Germline V gene sequence: CDR1 SGHRS, CDR2 YFSETQ. The CDR3 is 15 residues long. The junction had 6 bases not matched to a gene; V was cut back by 4 bases and J by 3 bases. The CDR3 DNA follows: TGCGCCAGCAGCCAAAATACAGGGGCTAATGAAAAACTGTTTTTT. Protein: CASSQNTGANEKLFF.

The gene calls are TRBV4-1 and TRBJ2-7; 9 nucleotides line up with TRBD2. The CDR3 contains 16 residues. Losses at the gene ends were 0 bases for V and 3 bases for J; bases not matched to a gene: 6. Per germline, CDR1 MGHRA and CDR2 YSYEKL. This CDR3 reads CASSQDIASGIYEQYF. CDR3 coding DNA: TGCGCCAGCAGCCAAGATATCGCTAGCGGGATCTACGAGCAGTACTTC.

The genes are TRBV11-2 and TRBJ2-7, with D possibly being TRBD1 (5 bases). Germline V gene data show CDR1 as SGHAT and CDR2 as FQNNGV. This CDR3 spans 17 amino acids. The ends were cut back, 0 bases at V and 5 bases at J, with 20 bases in the middle. The CDR3 sequence is CASSLDLGRERFHEQYF. CDR3 sequence (DNA): TGTGCCAGCAGCTTAGATCTGGGCAGGGAAAGGTTTCACGAGCAGTACTTC.

J is TRBJ1-4 and V is TRBV6-1; D perhaps matches TRBD1 (6 bases). The CDR3 loop spans 15 amino acids. CDR1 MNHNS and CDR2 SASEGT come from the germline V gene. Between the trimmed V and J ends, which lost 5 bases and 8 bases, there was a span of 18 bases. CDR3 sequence reads: CASSTRDTFGEKLFF. The CDR3 DNA sequence: TGTGCCAGCAGTACCCGGGACACCTTCGGGGAAAAACTGTTTTTT.

The chain combines TRBV11-3 with TRBJ2-2, with 10 bases fitting TRBD2. The J segment lost 4 bases and the V segment lost 5 bases, leaving 4 bases of the junction unmatched. Looked up from germline, CDR1 is SGHNT and CDR2 is YENEEA. The CDR3 totals 15 residues. CDR3 sequence: CASSKTSGATGELFF. Here the CDR3 DNA reads TGTGCCAGCAGCAAAACTAGCGGGGCCACCGGGGAGCTGTTTTTT.